The subject of this entry is one T cell receptor (beta chain). Sequencing was performed with immunoSEQ multiplex PCR; in TCRdb, only in-frame clones are kept and a portion is missing. Seen here are some 60,000 clones, about 82% observed once, and the top ten hold 15% to 20%. The data stem from a study of blood T cell repertoires in COVID-19. V was cut by 2 bases and J by 3 bases, with 11 bases left in between. From germline, CDR1 is SGHVS and CDR2 FQNEAQ. The CDR3 extends over 15 amino acids. The sample taken for sequencing was peripheral blood. This receptor was obtained from a human donor in a cohort sampled during active COVID-19. The chain couples TRBV7-8 to TRBJ1-5; D is uncertain. CDR3: CASSLSTTSNQPQHF. In DNA form, the CDR3 reads TGTGCCAGCAGCTTAAGCACGACTTCCAATCAGCCCCAGCATTTT.